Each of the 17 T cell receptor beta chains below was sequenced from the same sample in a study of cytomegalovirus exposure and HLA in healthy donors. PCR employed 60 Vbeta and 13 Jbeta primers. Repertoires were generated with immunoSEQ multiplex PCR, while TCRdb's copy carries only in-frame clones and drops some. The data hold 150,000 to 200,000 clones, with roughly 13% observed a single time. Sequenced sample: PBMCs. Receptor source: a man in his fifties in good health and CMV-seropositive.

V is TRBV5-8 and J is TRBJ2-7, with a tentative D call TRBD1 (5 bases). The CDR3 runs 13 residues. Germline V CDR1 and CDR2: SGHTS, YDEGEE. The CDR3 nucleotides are TGTGCCAGCAGCTTGCTCCTAAGGACAAATCAAGTCGTC. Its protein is CASSLLLRTNQVV.

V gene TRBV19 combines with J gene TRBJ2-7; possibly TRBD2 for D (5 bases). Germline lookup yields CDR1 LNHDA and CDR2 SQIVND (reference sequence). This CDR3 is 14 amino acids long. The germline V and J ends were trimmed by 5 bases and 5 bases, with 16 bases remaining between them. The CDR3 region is CASSQSSLRNEQYF. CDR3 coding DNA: TGTGCCAGTAGTCAGTCTAGCTTAAGGAACGAGCAGTACTTC. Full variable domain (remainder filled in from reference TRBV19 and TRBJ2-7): DGGITQSPKYLFRKEGQNVTLSCEQNLNHDAMYWYRQDPGQGLRLIYYSQIVNDFQKGDIAEGYSVSREKKESFPLTVTSAQKNPTAFYLCASSQSSLRNEQYFGPGTRLTVT.

The CDR3 DNA reads TGTGCCAGCAGTCCGGGACTTAACTCCTACAATGAGCAGTTCTTC. Protein sequence: CASSPGLNSYNEQFF. This chain connects TRBV2 to TRBJ2-1; tentative D call: TRBD2 (6 bases). CDR3 length equals 15 residues. Germline V CDR1 and CDR2: SNHLY, FYNNEI. V lost 5 bases and J 0 bases, leaving 11 bases between the germline ends.

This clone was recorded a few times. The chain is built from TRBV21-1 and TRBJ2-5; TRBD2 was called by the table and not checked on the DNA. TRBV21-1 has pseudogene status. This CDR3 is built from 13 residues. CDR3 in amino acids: CASSKISAPHQYF. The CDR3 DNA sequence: TGTGCCAGCAGCAAAATCAGCGCACCCCACCAGTACTTC.

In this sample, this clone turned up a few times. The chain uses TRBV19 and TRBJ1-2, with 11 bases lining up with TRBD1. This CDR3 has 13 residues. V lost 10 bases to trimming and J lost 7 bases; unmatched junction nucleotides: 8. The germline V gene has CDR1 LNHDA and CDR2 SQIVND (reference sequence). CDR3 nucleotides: TGTGCCACCAGGGACAGGGGGACCTTTGGCTACACCTTC. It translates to CATRDRGTFGYTF.

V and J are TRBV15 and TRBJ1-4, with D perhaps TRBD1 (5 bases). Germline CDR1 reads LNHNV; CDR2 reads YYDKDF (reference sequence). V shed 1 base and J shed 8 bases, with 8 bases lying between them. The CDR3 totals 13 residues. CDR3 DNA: TGTGCCACCAGCAGAGCACAGGAGGAAAAACTGTTTTTT. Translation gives CATSRAQEEKLFF.

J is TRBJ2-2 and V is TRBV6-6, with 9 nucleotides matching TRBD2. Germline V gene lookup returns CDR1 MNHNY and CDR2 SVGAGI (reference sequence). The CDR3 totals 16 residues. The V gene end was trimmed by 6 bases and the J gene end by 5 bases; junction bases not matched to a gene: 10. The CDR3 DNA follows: TGTGCCAGCAGGCCTAAGGAGCGGGGGGATACCGGGGAGCTGTTTTTT. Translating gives CASRPKERGDTGELFF.

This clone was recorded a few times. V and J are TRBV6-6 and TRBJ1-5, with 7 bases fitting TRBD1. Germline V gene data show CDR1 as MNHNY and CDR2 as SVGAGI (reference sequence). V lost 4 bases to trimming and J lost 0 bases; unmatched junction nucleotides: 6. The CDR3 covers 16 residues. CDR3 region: CASSSPQGNSNQPQHF. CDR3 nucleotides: TGTGCCAGCAGTTCCCCACAGGGGAATAGCAATCAGCCCCAGCATTTT.

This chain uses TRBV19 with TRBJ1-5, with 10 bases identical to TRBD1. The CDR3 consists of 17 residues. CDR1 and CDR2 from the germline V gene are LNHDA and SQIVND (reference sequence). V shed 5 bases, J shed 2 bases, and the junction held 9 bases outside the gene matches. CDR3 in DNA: TGTGCCAGTAGTCTCTCCCGAGGGACAGGGGGCAATCAGCCCCAGCATTTT. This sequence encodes CASSLSRGTGGNQPQHF.

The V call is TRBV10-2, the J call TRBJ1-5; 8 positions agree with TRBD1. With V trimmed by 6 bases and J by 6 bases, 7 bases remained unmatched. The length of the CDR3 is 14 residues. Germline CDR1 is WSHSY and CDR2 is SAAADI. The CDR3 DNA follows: TGCGCCAGCAGCGGACAGGGCAGAAGTCAGCCCCAGCATTTT. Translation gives CASSGQGRSQPQHF.

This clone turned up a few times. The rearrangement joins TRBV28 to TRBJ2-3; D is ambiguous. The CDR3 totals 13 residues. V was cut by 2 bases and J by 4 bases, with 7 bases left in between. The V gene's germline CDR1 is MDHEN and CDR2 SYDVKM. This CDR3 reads CASSLNAADTQYF. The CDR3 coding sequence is TGTGCCAGCAGTTTAAACGCGGCAGATACGCAGTATTTT.

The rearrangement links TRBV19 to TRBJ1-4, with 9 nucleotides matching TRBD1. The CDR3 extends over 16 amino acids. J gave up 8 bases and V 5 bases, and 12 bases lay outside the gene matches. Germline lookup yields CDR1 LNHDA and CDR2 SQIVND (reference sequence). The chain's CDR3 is CASSFRTGEKREKLFF. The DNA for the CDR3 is TGTGCCAGTAGTTTCCGGACAGGGGAAAAGAGAGAAAAACTGTTTTTT. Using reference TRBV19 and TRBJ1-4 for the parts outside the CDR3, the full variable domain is DGGITQSPKYLFRKEGQNVTLSCEQNLNHDAMYWYRQDPGQGLRLIYYSQIVNDFQKGDIAEGYSVSREKKESFPLTVTSAQKNPTAFYLCASSFRTGEKREKLFFGSGTQLSVL.

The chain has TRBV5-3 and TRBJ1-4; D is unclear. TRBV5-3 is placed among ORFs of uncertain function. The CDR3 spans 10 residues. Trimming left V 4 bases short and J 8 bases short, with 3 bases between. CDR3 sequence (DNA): TGTGCCAGAAGCCCAGAAAAACTGTTTTTT. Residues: CARSPEKLFF.

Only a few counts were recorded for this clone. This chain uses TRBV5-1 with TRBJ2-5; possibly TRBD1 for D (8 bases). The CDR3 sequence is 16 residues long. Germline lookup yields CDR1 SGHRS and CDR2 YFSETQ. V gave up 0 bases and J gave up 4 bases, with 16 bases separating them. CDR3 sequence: CASSLEATGGGETQYF. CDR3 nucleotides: TGCGCCAGCAGCTTGGAGGCTACAGGGGGGGGAGAGACCCAGTACTTC.

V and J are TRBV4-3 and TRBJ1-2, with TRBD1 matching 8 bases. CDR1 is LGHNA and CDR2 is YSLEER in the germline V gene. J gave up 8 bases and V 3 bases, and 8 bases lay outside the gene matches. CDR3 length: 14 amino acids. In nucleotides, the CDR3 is TGCGCCAGCAGCCAGGCCAGACAGGGGAGCGGCTACACCTTC. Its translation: CASSQARQGSGYTF.

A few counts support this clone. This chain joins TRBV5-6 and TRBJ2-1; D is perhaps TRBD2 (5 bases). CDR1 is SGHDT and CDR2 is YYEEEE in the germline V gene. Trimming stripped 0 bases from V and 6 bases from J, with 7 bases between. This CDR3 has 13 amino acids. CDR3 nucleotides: TGTGCCAGCAGCTTGGCCGGGGTCAATGAGCAGTTCTTC. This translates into CASSLAGVNEQFF.

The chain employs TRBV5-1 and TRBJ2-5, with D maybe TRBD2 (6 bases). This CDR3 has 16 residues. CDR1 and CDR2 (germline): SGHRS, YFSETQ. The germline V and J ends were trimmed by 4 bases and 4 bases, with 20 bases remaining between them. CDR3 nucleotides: TGCGCCAGCAGCCCGACGGGGGTCTTGAGGGGAGAGACCCAGTACTTC. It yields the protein CASSPTGVLRGETQYF. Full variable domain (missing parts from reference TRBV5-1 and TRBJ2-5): KAGVTQTPRYLIKTRGQQVTLSCSPISGHRSVSWYQQTPGQGLQFLFEYFSETQRNKGNFPGRFSGRQFSNSRSEMNVSTLELGDSALYLCASSPTGVLRGETQYFGPGTRLLVL.